This T cell receptor (beta chain) emerged from a study of blood T cell repertoires in COVID-19. On this clone: Distinct nucleotide sequences in the sample also encode this CDR3.

CDR1 SQVTM and CDR2 ANQGSEA come from the germline V gene. V was pared by 3 bases and J by 6 bases, with 8 bases between. The CDR3 loop spans 11 amino acids. Data came from immunoSEQ multiplex PCR; TCRdb stores just in-frame clones and leaves some out. This table holds about 440,000 clones, roughly nine tenths found once. This chain connects TRBV29-1 to TRBJ1-2; D unresolved. This receptor was obtained from a woman younger than 30 with acute COVID-19. Material: PBMCs or T cells enriched from blood (not recorded which). The CDR3, as DNA: TGCAGCGTTGAGGTCCGGGATGGCTACACCTTC. Its translation: CSVEVRDGYTF.